One and the same sample provided the 23 T cell receptor beta chains below, sequenced in a study of blood T cell repertoires in COVID-19. Assay: immunoSEQ multiplex PCR; the TCRdb copy retains only in-frame clones and omits some. This table holds 200,000 to 250,000 clones, roughly 84% found once. The specimen was peripheral blood. The source is a woman between 45 and 65 years old with acute or convalescent COVID-19.

The chain employs TRBV28 and TRBJ2-1; D call uncertain. This CDR3 is 12 amino acids long. Germline CDR1 reads MDHEN; CDR2 reads SYDVKM. With 6 bases removed from V and 5 bases from J, the gap between germline ends came to 8 bases. The DNA for the CDR3 is TGTGCCAGCAGCCCCCCTGACAATGAGCAGTTCTTC. Translated: CASSPPDNEQFF.

V and J are TRBV4-1 and TRBJ1-1; 12 bases line up with TRBD1. Trimming removed 1 base from V and 0 bases from J; junction bases left unmatched: 9. Germline lookup yields CDR1 MGHRA and CDR2 YSYEKL. This CDR3 is 19 amino acids long. The CDR3 loop is CASSQVLGTGGPMNTEAFF. The CDR3 DNA reads as TGCGCCAGCAGCCAAGTACTCGGGACAGGGGGCCCCATGAACACTGAAGCTTTCTTT.

The chain joins TRBV3-1 (or the pseudogene TRBV3-2) to TRBJ1-5; 10 bases align to TRBD1. CDR3 length equals 16 residues. V was pared by 3 bases and J by 8 bases, with 10 bases of the junction left unmatched. Per the germline V gene, CDR1 is LGHDT and CDR2 is YNNKEL (reference sequence). The CDR3 is CASSQGTGDAREPQHF. The CDR3 DNA is TGTGCCAGCAGCCAGGGGACAGGGGATGCCCGGGAGCCCCAGCATTTT.

This clone was picked up a small number of times. The chain combines TRBV6-5 with TRBJ1-1; no firm D call. The CDR3 is 11 residues long. Germline values: CDR1 MNHEY, CDR2 SVGAGI. V was pared by 7 bases and J by 6 bases, with 9 bases between. The CDR3 sequence: CASIGRAEAFF. The CDR3 nucleotides read TGTGCCAGCATAGGGAGGGCTGAAGCTTTCTTT.

This chain joins TRBV28 and TRBJ1-5, with D tentatively TRBD1 (5 bases). V was trimmed by 7 bases and J by 3 bases, leaving 13 bases between them. This CDR3 contains 14 residues. Germline-derived CDR1 and CDR2 are MDHEN and SYDVKM. The CDR3 DNA is TGTGCCAGCAATCCACAGGAAGCCAATCAGCCCCAGCATTTT. Translating gives CASNPQEANQPQHF. Drawing the rest from reference TRBV28 and TRBJ1-5, the complete variable domain is DVKVTQSSRYLVKRTGEKVFLECVQDMDHENMFWYRQDPGLGLRLIYFSYDVKMKEKGDIPEGYSVSREKKERFSLILESASTNQTSMYLCASNPQEANQPQHFGDGTRLSIL.

The chain is built from TRBV12-3 or TRBV12-4 and TRBJ1-2; the match to TRBD1 covers 7 bases. Trimming removed 5 bases from V and 7 bases from J; junction bases left unmatched: 7. The CDR3 is 13 amino acids. The CDR3 DNA is TGTGCCAGCAGTCCACCTAACAGGGGTGGCTACACCTTC. Residues: CASSPPNRGGYTF.

This chain connects TRBV10-1 to TRBJ2-2; D not resolved. This CDR3 has 13 amino acids. Trimming cost V 4 bases and J 6 bases, with 9 bases left between them. CDR1 and CDR2 (germline): WNHNN, SYGVQD (reference sequence). The CDR3 DNA sequence: TGCGCCAGCAGTGGTTCCCTCGCCGGGGAGCTGTTTTTT. Translation: CASSGSLAGELFF.

V and J are TRBV6-5 and TRBJ2-5, with 7 bases identical to TRBD1. V was clipped by 6 bases and J by 2 bases; unmatched bases: 6. The V gene's germline CDR1 is MNHEY and CDR2 SVGAGI. The CDR3 runs 14 residues. CDR3 nucleotides: TGTGCCAGCAGACAAATGACAGGGCAAGAGACCCAGTACTTC. It yields the protein CASRQMTGQETQYF.

This clone was observed at least ten times. The chain has TRBV18 and TRBJ2-6; TRBD1 matches 8 bases. This CDR3 has 15 residues. V lost 2 bases and J lost 12; bases outside the gene matches: 9. Per the germline V gene, CDR1 is KGHSH and CDR2 is LQKENI. As DNA, the CDR3 is TGTGCCAGCTCACCAACTCGGGACAGGTCGCCCGTCCTGACTTTC. It encodes CASSPTRDRSPVLTF.

This rearrangement joins TRBV6-6 to TRBJ2-1, with 8 bases aligning to TRBD2. Per the germline V gene, CDR1 is MNHNY and CDR2 is SVGAGI (reference sequence). After removal of 2 bases from V and 13 bases from J, the junction contained 10 bases not matched to a gene. The CDR3 is 14 amino acids. The CDR3 protein is CASSYPEKRTSQFF. The CDR3 bases are TGTGCCAGCAGTTACCCTGAGAAGAGGACTAGCCAGTTCTTC.

The rearrangement links TRBV6-2 or TRBV6-3 to TRBJ2-7; 9 nucleotides align to TRBD1. V dropped 0 bases and J dropped 3; count of bases not matched to a gene: 0. From germline, CDR1 is MNHEY and CDR2 SVGEGT. The CDR3 is 14 residues long. Here the CDR3 DNA reads TGTGCCAGCAGTTACTCGACAGGGGGCTACGAGCAGTACTTC. It is translated as CASSYSTGGYEQYF.

This chain links TRBV7-2 with TRBJ2-3; 8 bases agree with TRBD2. J gave up 6 bases and V 5 bases, and 10 bases lay outside the gene matches. This CDR3 is built from 15 residues. CDR1 is SGHTA and CDR2 is FQGNSA in the germline V gene. The CDR3 DNA sequence: TGTGCCAGCAGCCTCGGGGGGGACTCCTGGGATACGCAGTATTTT. Its protein is CASSLGGDSWDTQYF.

In DNA, the CDR3 is TGTGCCAGCAGTGCCTCCAGGGCTAGCGGGGGGTACAATGAGCAGTTCTTC. It translates to CASSASRASGGYNEQFF. The V call is TRBV2, the J call TRBJ2-1; 11 bases align to TRBD2. The junction had 9 bases not matched to a gene; V was cut back by 4 bases and J by 4 bases. There are 17 residues in the CDR3. The V gene's germline CDR1 is SNHLY and CDR2 FYNNEI.

In DNA form, the CDR3 reads TGTGCCAGCAGCTTCCAGGGGACTAGCGGCAGCTCCTACAATGAGCAGTTCTTC. It yields the protein CASSFQGTSGSSYNEQFF. J is TRBJ2-1 and V is TRBV7-2; 11 bases fit TRBD2. The V segment lost 3 bases and the J segment 0 bases; nucleotides outside the gene matches: 7. Germline V CDR1 and CDR2: SGHTA, FQGNSA. The CDR3 loop spans 18 amino acids.

The V and J genes are TRBV19 and TRBJ1-3, with a weak D call TRBD1 (5 bases). CDR3 size: 14 residues. V lost 3 bases and J 3 bases, leaving 9 bases between the germline ends. Germline assignment: CDR1 LNHDA and CDR2 SQIVND (reference sequence). The CDR3 DNA reads as TGTGCCAGTAGTATCTCGACAGTTGGAAACACCATATATTTT. Translated, it gives CASSISTVGNTIYF.

The chain employs TRBV10-3 and TRBJ2-7; 7 bases are a match to TRBD1. The CDR3 covers 14 residues. V gave up 0 bases and J gave up 6 bases; unmatched junction bases: 5. Germline CDR1 and CDR2: ENHRY and SYGVKD. This chain's CDR3 is CAISESVGGGEQYF. In DNA, the CDR3 is TGTGCCATCAGTGAGTCTGTAGGGGGCGGCGAGCAGTACTTC.

The chain couples TRBV4-1 to TRBJ2-1; 9 bases match TRBD2. Germline-derived CDR1 and CDR2 are MGHRA and YSYEKL. V shed 2 bases, J shed 4 bases, and the junction held 9 bases outside the gene matches. The CDR3 runs 17 residues. CDR3 protein: CASSQSAGTSRYNEQFF. The CDR3 DNA sequence: TGCGCCAGCAGCCAATCAGCCGGGACTAGCAGGTACAATGAGCAGTTCTTC.

This chain joins TRBV27 and TRBJ2-3; D not resolved. Germline V lookup: CDR1 MNHEY, CDR2 SMNVEV (reference sequence). The V end lost 5 bases, the J end lost 1 base, and 4 bases lay between the germline ends. This CDR3 is 12 amino acids long. CDR3: CASSPGTDTQYF. CDR3 nucleotide sequence: TGTGCCAGCAGTCCCGGCACAGATACGCAGTATTTT.

The chain couples TRBV7-2 to TRBJ2-1; no definite D call. The V end lost 5 bases, the J end lost 5 bases, and 19 bases lay between the germline ends. From germline, CDR1 is SGHTA and CDR2 FQGNSA. CDR3 length: 16 residues. The CDR3 region has the DNA TGTGCCAGCAGCCAAACCCGAGCGCGAAACAACAATGAGCAGTTCTTC. Translation gives CASSQTRARNNNEQFF.

This clone appeared a single time. This chain connects TRBV10-2 to TRBJ2-2, with 8 bases fitting TRBD1. The CDR3 has 15 amino acids. Germline CDR1 reads WSHSY; CDR2 reads SAAADI. Trimming took 3 bases from V and 5 from J; bases not matched to a gene: 5. The CDR3 DNA reads as TGCGCCAGCAGTGACAGGGGGCTGAGGACCGGGGAGCTGTTTTTT. Its translation is CASSDRGLRTGELFF.

This rearrangement joins TRBV5-1 to TRBJ1-6, with TRBD1 matching over 9 bases. V dropped 4 bases and J dropped 0; count of bases not matched to a gene: 8. CDR1 is SGHRS, CDR2 YFSETQ, per germline. CDR3 size: 18 residues. In nucleotides, the CDR3 is TGCGCCAGCAGCCCGGGACAGGGAGAAAGCTCCTATAATTCACCCCTCCACTTT. Translation: CASSPGQGESSYNSPLHF.

The rearrangement uses TRBV28 and TRBJ2-2, with a weak D call TRBD2 (5 bases). V was shortened by 7 bases and J by 4 bases, with 13 bases between the two germline ends. The V gene's germline CDR1 is MDHEN and CDR2 SYDVKM. CDR3 length equals 14 residues. The CDR3 DNA is TGTGCCAGCATAAGAGGGCTGCGCACCGGGGAGCTGTTTTTT. This sequence encodes CASIRGLRTGELFF.

J is TRBJ1-2 and V is TRBV19, with D tentatively TRBD1 (5 bases). Trimming pared 7 bases from V and 4 bases from J, leaving 13 bases between. The CDR3 extends over 13 amino acids. CDR1 and CDR2 (germline): LNHDA, SQIVND (reference sequence). As DNA, the CDR3 is TGTGCCAGTAACACAGGACCCGGCTATGGCTACACCTTC. It is translated as CASNTGPGYGYTF.